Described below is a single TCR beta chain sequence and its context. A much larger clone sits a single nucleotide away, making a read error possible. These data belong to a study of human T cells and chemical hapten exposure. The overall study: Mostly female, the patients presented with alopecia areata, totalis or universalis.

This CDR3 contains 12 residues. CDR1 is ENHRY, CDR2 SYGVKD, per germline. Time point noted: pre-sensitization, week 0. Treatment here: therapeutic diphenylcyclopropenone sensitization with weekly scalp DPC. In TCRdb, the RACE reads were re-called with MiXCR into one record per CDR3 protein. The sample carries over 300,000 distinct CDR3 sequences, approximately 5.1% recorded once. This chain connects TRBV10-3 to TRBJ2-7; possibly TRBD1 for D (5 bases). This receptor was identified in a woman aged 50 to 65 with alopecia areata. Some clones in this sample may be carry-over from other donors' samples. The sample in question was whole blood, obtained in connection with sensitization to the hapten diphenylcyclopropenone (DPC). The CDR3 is CTSRAPSYEQYF. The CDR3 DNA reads TGTACCAGCAGGGCACCTTCCTACGAGCAGTACTTC.